What follows is one TCR beta chain and its context. The sample belongs to a study of OX40 agonist ivuxolimab in advanced cancers. About the study: Ivuxolimab, an agonistic anti-OX40 (CD134) antibody, was given to patients. Patients were under 90% male with ages about 23 to 80, mean approximately 62.

Unmatched junction bases numbered 4, after V lost 4 bases and J lost 9 bases. Germline V gives CDR1 SNHLY, CDR2 FYNNEI. The CDR3 has 13 amino acids. Method: immunoSEQ multiplex PCR; TCRdb's copy keeps in-frame clones and lacks some. The sample yields about 80,000 clones, around nine tenths seen once. This sequence originates from an adult with an advanced solid tumor such as melanoma, head and neck, liver or kidney cancer. This sample comprised CD4+ or CD8+ T cells sorted from blood, obtained in a trial of the OX40 agonist ivuxolimab. The genes are TRBV2 and TRBJ1-5; 9 positions match TRBD1. CDR3 loop: CASSAGQGRPQHF. CDR3 nucleotide sequence: TGTGCCAGCAGTGCTGGACAGGGGAGGCCCCAGCATTTT.